The 7 T cell receptor beta chains below come from one sample, sequenced in a study of cytotoxic CD8 clonotypes in ibrutinib-treated CLL. Sequencing was performed with immunoSEQ multiplex PCR; in TCRdb, only in-frame clones are kept and a portion is missing. The sample yields over 25,000 clones, roughly 60% seen once. Sequenced material: PBMCs, taken before ibrutinib treatment. The source is a human donor with chronic lymphocytic leukemia.

CDR3 sequence: CASSAPGLSDTQYF. For the CDR3, the DNA is TGTGCCAGTAGTGCACCGGGACTTTCAGATACGCAGTATTTT. This chain links TRBV19 with TRBJ2-3; possible D gene TRBD2, 6 bases. CDR1 is LNHDA, CDR2 SQIVND, per germline (reference sequence). The ends were cut back, 5 bases at V and 4 bases at J, with 13 bases in the middle. The CDR3 sequence is 14 residues long. Supplemented by reference TRBV19 and TRBJ2-3, the full variable domain reads DGGITQSPKYLFRKEGQNVTLSCEQNLNHDAMYWYRQDPGQGLRLIYYSQIVNDFQKGDIAEGYSVSREKKESFPLTVTSAQKNPTAFYLCASSAPGLSDTQYFGPGTRLTVL.

This chain joins TRBV6-1 and TRBJ2-5; D is unclear. Germline CDR1 is MNHNS and CDR2 is SASEGT. The CDR3 is 14 amino acids. The V end was cut by 5 bases, the J end by 2 bases, with 12 bases between. CDR3 nucleotides: TGTGCCAGCAGTATGCTAGTGGGGCAAGAGACCCAGTACTTC. Translating it yields CASSMLVGQETQYF.

The chain employs TRBV7-6 and TRBJ2-1; 9 nucleotides agree with TRBD1. Trimming at V came to 5 bases and at J to 7 bases, leaving 12 bases not matched to a gene. Germline CDR1 reads SGHVS; CDR2 reads FNYEAQ. The CDR3 totals 16 residues. Here the CDR3 reads CASSPAGGTGWNEQFF. CDR3 DNA sequence: TGTGCCAGCAGCCCCGCCGGGGGGACAGGGTGGAATGAGCAGTTCTTC. Variable domain in full (rest from reference TRBV7-6 and TRBJ2-1): GAGVSQSPRYKVTKRGQDVALRCDPISGHVSLYWYRQALGQGPEFLTYFNYEAQQDKSGLPNDRFSAERPEGSISTLTIQRTEQRDSAMYRCASSPAGGTGWNEQFFGPGTRLTVL.

This chain joins TRBV5-6 and TRBJ1-6, with a weak D call TRBD1 (6 bases). Germline V gene lookup returns CDR1 SGHDT and CDR2 YYEEEE. The length of the CDR3 is 17 residues. With 4 bases removed from V and 4 bases from J, the gap between germline ends came to 18 bases. CDR3 residues: CASSTGTYGMYNSPLHF. CDR3 in DNA: TGTGCCAGCAGCACAGGGACTTACGGGATGTATAATTCACCCCTCCACTTT.

V and J are TRBV6-1 and TRBJ2-4; no definite D call. V lost 3 bases to trimming and J lost 0 bases, with 9 bases between them. Germline CDR1 is MNHNS and CDR2 is SASEGT. The CDR3 has 15 residues. CDR3 bases: TGTGCCAGCAGTGATGGGATAATAGCCAAAAACATTCAGTACTTC. This sequence encodes CASSDGIIAKNIQYF.

Of note for this clone: Other DNA sequences within the sample encode an identical CDR3. The chain joins TRBV19 to TRBJ1-2; D call uncertain. The germline V gene has CDR1 LNHDA and CDR2 SQIVND (reference sequence). V was clipped by 5 bases and J by 5 bases, with 6 bases between them. The CDR3 is made up of 11 amino acids. CDR3 in amino acids: CASSSAYGYTF. The CDR3 coding sequence is TGTGCCAGTAGTTCCGCATATGGCTACACCTTC.

This chain uses TRBV19 with TRBJ2-7, with 7 bases fitting TRBD1. CDR1 is LNHDA, CDR2 SQIVND, per germline (reference sequence). V shed 6 bases, J shed 4 bases, and the junction held 6 bases outside the gene matches. The CDR3 covers 13 residues. As DNA, the CDR3 is TGTGCCAGTAGCACGGGACAGCTTTACGAGCAGTACTTC. Protein sequence: CASSTGQLYEQYF. Complete variable domain (other parts from reference TRBV19 and TRBJ2-7): DGGITQSPKYLFRKEGQNVTLSCEQNLNHDAMYWYRQDPGQGLRLIYYSQIVNDFQKGDIAEGYSVSREKKESFPLTVTSAQKNPTAFYLCASSTGQLYEQYFGPGTRLTVT.